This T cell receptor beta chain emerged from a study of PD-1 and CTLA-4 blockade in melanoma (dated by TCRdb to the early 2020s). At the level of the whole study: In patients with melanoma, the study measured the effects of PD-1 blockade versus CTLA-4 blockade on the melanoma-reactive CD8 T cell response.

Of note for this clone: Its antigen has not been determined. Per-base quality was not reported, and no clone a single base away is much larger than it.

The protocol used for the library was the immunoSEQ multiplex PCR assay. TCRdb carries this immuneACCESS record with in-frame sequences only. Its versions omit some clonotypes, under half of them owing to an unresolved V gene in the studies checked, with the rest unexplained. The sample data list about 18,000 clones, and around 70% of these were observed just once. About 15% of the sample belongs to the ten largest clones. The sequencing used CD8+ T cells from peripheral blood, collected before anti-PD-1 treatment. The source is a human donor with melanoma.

The CDR3 has the sequence CAWSQGRVYTF. The nucleotides read TGTGCCTGGAGCCAAGGCCGAGTCTACACCTTC. The rearrangement combines TRBV30 with TRBJ1-2, with no reliable assignment of the D segment. V is clipped by 3 bases and J by 10 bases, and the sequence between their germline boundaries is 12 bases long. The germline V gene (reference sequence) gives CDR1 as GTSNPN and CDR2 as SVGIG. The CDR3 sequence holds 11 residues, the cysteine and phenylalanine included. Only the CDR3 DNA stays, 33 bases, in frame from base 1.